This passage covers 18 T cell receptor beta chains from one sample sequenced in a study of human thymus T cells. Sequencing used immunoSEQ multiplex PCR; TCRdb keeps in-frame clones, though not all of them. The sample holds about 78,000 clones, 90% to 98% seen once. Thymic samples were excised during corrective heart operations. What was sequenced was thymus tissue. These receptors originate from a boy less than two years old with a congenital heart defect but otherwise immunologically healthy.

V gene TRBV4-1 combines with J gene TRBJ1-2; D ambiguous. The CDR3 loop spans 15 amino acids. Germline CDR1 MGHRA, CDR2 YSYEKL. Between the trimmed V and J ends, which lost 2 bases and 0 bases, there was a span of 10 bases. Written as DNA, the CDR3 is TGCGCCAGCAGCCAACACAGCTATCCTAACTATGGCTACACCTTC. Translation: CASSQHSYPNYGYTF.

The chain combines TRBV19 with TRBJ2-7; a weak D match, TRBD1 (6 bases). Germline CDR1 reads LNHDA; CDR2 reads SQIVND (reference sequence). There are 14 residues in the CDR3. V was pared by 1 base and J by 7 bases, with 14 bases between. The CDR3 region is CASSIVGQTSEQYF. For the CDR3, the DNA is TGTGCCAGTAGTATAGTAGGACAGACCTCGGAGCAGTACTTC.

J is TRBJ2-7 and V is TRBV5-1; D gene uncertain. The CDR3 is 11 residues long. Trimming took off 5 bases at V and 7 bases at J, with 10 bases between the two ends. CDR1 and CDR2 (germline): SGHRS, YFSETQ. The CDR3 sequence is CASRAVGEQYF. The CDR3 coding sequence is TGCGCCAGCAGGGCTGTAGGGGAGCAGTACTTC. The full variable domain, rest sourced from reference TRBV5-1 and TRBJ2-7, is KAGVTQTPRYLIKTRGQQVTLSCSPISGHRSVSWYQQTPGQGLQFLFEYFSETQRNKGNFPGRFSGRQFSNSRSEMNVSTLELGDSALYLCASRAVGEQYFGPGTRLTVT.

The chain links TRBV19 to TRBJ1-2; D gene uncertain. CDR1 and CDR2 from the germline V gene are LNHDA and SQIVND (reference sequence). V lost 9 bases to trimming and J lost 3 bases, with 23 bases between them. CDR3 length equals 16 residues. The CDR3 loop reads CASSGLAMGWDYGYTF. In DNA form, the CDR3 reads TGTGCCAGCAGTGGGCTGGCAATGGGTTGGGACTATGGCTACACCTTC.

The V gene is TRBV14, the J gene TRBJ1-1; 7 bases fit TRBD1. V lost 4 bases, J lost 6 bases, and 5 bases stayed unmatched. The V gene's germline CDR1 is SGHDN and CDR2 FVKESK. The CDR3 is made up of 13 amino acids. CDR3: CASSPQGMAEAFF. CDR3 nucleotide sequence: TGTGCCAGCAGCCCACAGGGGATGGCTGAAGCTTTCTTT.

The chain employs TRBV27 and TRBJ1-1, with D tentatively TRBD1 (6 bases). Trimming left V 0 bases short and J 7 bases short, with 21 bases between. This CDR3 comprises 17 residues. The germline gives CDR1 MNHEY, CDR2 SMNVEV (reference sequence). CDR3 in amino acids: CASSLSCRGRRIGEAFF. DNA of the CDR3: TGTGCCAGCAGTTTATCCTGCCGGGGGCGGAGGATTGGTGAAGCTTTCTTT.

The chain uses TRBV4-3 and TRBJ2-1; 8 bases align to TRBD1. Germline V gives CDR1 LGHNA, CDR2 YSLEER. This CDR3 has 15 residues. The V segment lost 3 bases and the J segment 7 bases; nucleotides outside the gene matches: 8. In DNA form, the CDR3 reads TGCGCCAGCAGCCATGGGGACAGGAATCGTAATGAGCAGTTCTTC. Protein product: CASSHGDRNRNEQFF.

V usage is TRBV7-6 and J usage is TRBJ1-4, with D maybe TRBD1 (5 bases). Trimming removed 5 bases at V and 8 bases at J, with 18 bases between. Germline CDR1 reads SGHVS; CDR2 reads FNYEAQ. There are 15 residues in the CDR3. In nucleotides, the CDR3 is TGTGCCAGCAGCATTATAGACTCAGGGAACGAAAAACTGTTTTTT. Its translation: CASSIIDSGNEKLFF.

This sequence joins TRBV5-1 and TRBJ1-2; 9 bases match TRBD1. Unmatched junction bases numbered 17, after V lost 0 bases and J lost 11 bases. Germline CDR1 reads SGHRS; CDR2 reads YFSETQ. This CDR3 comprises 17 residues. As DNA, the CDR3 is TGCGCCAGCAGCTTGGTTGGCTTCGGGTCGGGACAGGGTTTTTACACCTTC. Translated: CASSLVGFGSGQGFYTF.

V gene TRBV5-1 combines with J gene TRBJ1-2; D gene uncertain. The V gene lost 0 bases and the J gene lost 2 bases, with 17 bases spanning the gap. This CDR3 is 17 amino acids long. Germline V gives CDR1 SGHRS, CDR2 YFSETQ. Written as DNA, the CDR3 is TGCGCCAGCAGCTTGGGGTTGAGTAGGGCCGGGAACTATGGCTACACCTTC. Translation gives CASSLGLSRAGNYGYTF. Full variable domain (missing parts from reference TRBV5-1 and TRBJ1-2): KAGVTQTPRYLIKTRGQQVTLSCSPISGHRSVSWYQQTPGQGLQFLFEYFSETQRNKGNFPGRFSGRQFSNSRSEMNVSTLELGDSALYLCASSLGLSRAGNYGYTFGSGTRLTVV.

The V and J genes are TRBV12-5 and TRBJ1-2, with unresolved D. CDR1 LGHNT and CDR2 FRNRAP come from the germline V gene. This CDR3 has 12 residues. Trimming left V 4 bases short and J 7 bases short, with 10 bases between. The CDR3 loop reads CASGSALCGYTF. Written as DNA, the CDR3 is TGTGCTAGTGGTTCGGCCCTTTGTGGCTACACCTTC.

This chain connects TRBV7-2 to TRBJ2-5; 10 positions agree with TRBD2. Trimming took 2 bases from V and 0 from J; bases not matched to a gene: 6. The germline V gene encodes CDR1 SGHTA and CDR2 FQGNSA. The CDR3 extends over 17 amino acids. CDR3 nucleotide sequence: TGTGCCAGCAGCTTAACGACTAGCGGGCCGTACCAAGAGACCCAGTACTTC. Protein product: CASSLTTSGPYQETQYF.

The rearrangement links TRBV10-3 to TRBJ2-7; 13 bases line up with TRBD2. Trimming cost V 4 bases and J 7 bases; bases outside gene matches: 7. The CDR3 is 15 amino acids. CDR1 and CDR2 from the germline V gene are ENHRY and SYGVKD. The CDR3 here is CAISVGLAGVKEQYF. CDR3 coding DNA: TGTGCCATCAGTGTCGGACTAGCGGGAGTTAAGGAGCAGTACTTC.

J is TRBJ2-5 and V is TRBV18; D call uncertain. The tail of the sequence fits TRBJ2-7 better, so the J call may be wrong. The CDR3 covers 11 residues. Per germline, CDR1 KGHSH and CDR2 LQKENI. The CDR3 nucleotides read TGTGCCAGCTCACCACGCTACGAGCAGTACTTC. Protein product: CASSPRYEQYF.

The chain carries TRBV4-3 and TRBJ2-4; 8 bases match TRBD2. Trimming cost V 3 bases and J 1 base; bases outside gene matches: 8. The CDR3 length is 17 residues. Germline CDR1 and CDR2: LGHNA and YSLEER. CDR3 DNA: TGCGCCAGCAGCCAGGAGCGGACGGGGGGGGCCAAAAACATTCAGTACTTC. Its translation is CASSQERTGGAKNIQYF.

This clone has only one observation. The J gene is TRBJ2-3, the V gene TRBV15, with 15 nucleotides matching TRBD2. V shed 4 bases and J 0 bases; nucleotides not matched to a gene: 2. Germline-derived CDR1 and CDR2 are LNHNV and YYDKDF (reference sequence). This CDR3 is 17 amino acids long. This CDR3 reads CATSKGLAGGSTDTQYF. The DNA of the CDR3 is TGTGCCACCAGCAAGGGACTAGCGGGGGGTAGCACAGATACGCAGTATTTT. The full variable domain, rest sourced from reference TRBV15 and TRBJ2-3, is DAMVIQNPRYQVTQFGKPVTLSCSQTLNHNVMYWYQQKSSQAPKLLFHYYDKDFNNEADTPDNFQSRRPNTSFCFLDIRSPGLGDTAMYLCATSKGLAGGSTDTQYFGPGTRLTVL.

The chain employs TRBV7-9 and TRBJ1-3, with TRBD1 as a possible D gene (5 bases). The CDR3 has 15 residues. The V end lost 5 bases, the J end lost 5 bases, and 16 bases lay between the germline ends. CDR1 is SEHNR and CDR2 is FQNEAQ in the germline V gene (reference sequence). In nucleotides, the CDR3 is TGTGCCAGCAGCCCCTCGGGGGGGGGACGAAACACCATATATTTT. Amino acid sequence: CASSPSGGGRNTIYF.

V usage is TRBV5-1 and J usage is TRBJ2-5; 7 bases are shared with TRBD1. Losses at the gene ends were 3 bases for V and 3 bases for J; bases not matched to a gene: 8. CDR1 and CDR2 from the germline V gene are SGHRS and YFSETQ. This CDR3 spans 15 amino acids. This CDR3 is CASSSPQGKEETQYF. The CDR3 nucleotides are TGCGCCAGCAGCTCACCACAGGGGAAAGAAGAGACCCAGTACTTC.